This T cell receptor (beta chain) was recovered during a study of graft-versus-host responses after intestinal transplantation. Across the whole study: The recipients all started with anti-thymocyte globulin induction and then took tacrolimus and steroids for around three years.

TCRdb keeps only in-frame clones here, not all; method: immunoSEQ multiplex PCR. The sample includes 9,900 or so clones, over 75% of them seen just once. The germline gives CDR1 MNHNS, CDR2 SASEGT. The CDR3 totals 15 residues. V gave up 7 bases and J gave up 6 bases; unmatched junction bases: 8. This clone was seen a handful of times. The sequence was collected from a human patient who received an intestinal transplant, so some T cells may come from the graft donor. The sequences come from PBMCs, collected just under 250 days after intestinal transplant. The chain joins TRBV6-1 to TRBJ2-2; 10 bases map to TRBD2. The CDR3 region has the DNA TGTGCCAGCACTCTAGCGGGAGCCTCCGCCGGGGAGCTGTTTTTT. This translates into CASTLAGASAGELFF.